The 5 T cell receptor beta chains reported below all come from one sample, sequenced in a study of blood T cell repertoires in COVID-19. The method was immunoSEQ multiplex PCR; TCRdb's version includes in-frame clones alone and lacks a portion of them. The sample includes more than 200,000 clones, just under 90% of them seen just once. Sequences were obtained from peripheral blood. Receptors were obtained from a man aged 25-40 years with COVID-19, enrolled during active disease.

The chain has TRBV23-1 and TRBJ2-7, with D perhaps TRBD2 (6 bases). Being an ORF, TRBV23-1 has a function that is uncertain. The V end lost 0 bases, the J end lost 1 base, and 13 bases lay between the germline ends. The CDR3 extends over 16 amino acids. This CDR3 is CASSQSRGGESYEQYF. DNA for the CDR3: TGCGCCAGCAGTCAATCGAGGGGCGGGGAATCCTACGAGCAGTACTTC.

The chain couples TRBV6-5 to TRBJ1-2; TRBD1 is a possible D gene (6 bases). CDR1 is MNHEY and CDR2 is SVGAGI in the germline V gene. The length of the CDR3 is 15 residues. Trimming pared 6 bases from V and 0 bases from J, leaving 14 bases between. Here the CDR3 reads CASSRPDSANYGYTF. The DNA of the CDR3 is TGTGCCAGCAGCCGTCCGGACAGCGCTAACTATGGCTACACCTTC.

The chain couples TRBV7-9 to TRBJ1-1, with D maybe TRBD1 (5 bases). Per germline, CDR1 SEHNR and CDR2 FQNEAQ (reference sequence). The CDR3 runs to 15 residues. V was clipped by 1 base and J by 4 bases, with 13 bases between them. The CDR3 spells CASSLGGREATEAFF. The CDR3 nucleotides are TGTGCCAGCAGCTTAGGGGGGAGGGAGGCCACTGAAGCTTTCTTT.

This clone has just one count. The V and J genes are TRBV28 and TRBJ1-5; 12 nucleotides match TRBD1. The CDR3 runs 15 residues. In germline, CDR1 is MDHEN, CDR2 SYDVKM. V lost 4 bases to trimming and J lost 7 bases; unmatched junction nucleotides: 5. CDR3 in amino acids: CASSWGQGAWQPQHF. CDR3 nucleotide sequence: TGTGCCAGCAGTTGGGGACAGGGGGCTTGGCAGCCCCAGCATTTT. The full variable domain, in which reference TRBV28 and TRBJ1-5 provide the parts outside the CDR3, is DVKVTQSSRYLVKRTGEKVFLECVQDMDHENMFWYRQDPGLGLRLIYFSYDVKMKEKGDIPEGYSVSREKKERFSLILESASTNQTSMYLCASSWGQGAWQPQHFGDGTRLSIL.

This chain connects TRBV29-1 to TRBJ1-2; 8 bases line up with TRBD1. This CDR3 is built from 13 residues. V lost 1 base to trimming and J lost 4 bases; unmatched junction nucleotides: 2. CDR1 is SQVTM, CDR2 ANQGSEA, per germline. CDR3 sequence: CSVEVQGVYGYTF. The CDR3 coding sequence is TGCAGCGTTGAAGTACAGGGGGTCTATGGCTACACCTTC.